The text below deals with one TCR beta chain. Its antigen is still unknown. Germline and junction disagree at one end, which may indicate a read error. This CDR3 is built from 16 residues. Germline V CDR1 and CDR2: LGHNT, FRNRAP. This sample was included in a study of T cell repertoires in cytomegalovirus infection. Study at large: HLA-B-restricted CMV epitopes that are well studied, plus recently identified HLA-C-restricted ones, were used by the study. CMV infection and matching HLA type were both indicated by public TCR beta signatures. The study, taken as a whole, reports: Dominating the ex vivo response were TCR beta clonotypes that were CMV-specific and HLA-C-restricted. The cumulative frequency of public TCR beta families distinguished individuals who carried CMV together with the relevant HLA.

A single record per CDR3 protein comes from TCRdb applying MiXCR to the reads. The data contain approximately 89,000 distinct CDR3 sequences, roughly a quarter of them singletons. The V and J genes are TRBV12-5 and TRBJ1-5; D perhaps matches TRBD1 (6 bases). This receptor was taken from a human donor in good health (CMV status not recorded). Some clones in this sample may be carry-over from other donors' samples. Sample: CD8+ T cells from cultured PBMCs, taken from culture after CMV antigen stimulation. This CDR3 is CASGLVGTSVDQPRHF. The CDR3 DNA reads as TGTGCTAGTGGTTTGGTAGGGACAAGCGTCGATCAGCCCCGGCATTTT. The full variable domain, with the rest looked up from reference TRBV12-5 and TRBJ1-5, is DARVTQTPRHKVTEMGQEVTMRCQPILGHNTVFWYRQTMMQGLELLAYFRNRAPLDDSGMPKDRFSAEMPDATLATLKIQPSEPRDSAVYFCASGLVGTSVDQPRHFGDGTRLSIL.